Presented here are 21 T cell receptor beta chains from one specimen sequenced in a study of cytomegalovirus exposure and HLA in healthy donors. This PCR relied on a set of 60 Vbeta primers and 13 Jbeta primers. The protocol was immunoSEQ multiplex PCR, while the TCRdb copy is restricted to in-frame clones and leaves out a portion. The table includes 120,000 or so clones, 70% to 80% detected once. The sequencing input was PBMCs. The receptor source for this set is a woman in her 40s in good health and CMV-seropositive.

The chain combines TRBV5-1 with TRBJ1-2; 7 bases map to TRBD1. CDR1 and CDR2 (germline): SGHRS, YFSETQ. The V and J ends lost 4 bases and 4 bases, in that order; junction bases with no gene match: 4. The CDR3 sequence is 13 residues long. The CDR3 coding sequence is TGCGCCAGCAGCCTGAGACAGGGCTATGGCTACACCTTC. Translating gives CASSLRQGYGYTF.

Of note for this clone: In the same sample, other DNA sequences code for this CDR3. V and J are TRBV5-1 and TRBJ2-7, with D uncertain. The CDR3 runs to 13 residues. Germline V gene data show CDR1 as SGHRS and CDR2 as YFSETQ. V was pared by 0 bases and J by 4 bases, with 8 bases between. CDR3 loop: CASSLGSRYEQYF. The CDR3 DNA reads TGCGCCAGCAGCTTGGGCTCGCGATACGAGCAGTACTTC.

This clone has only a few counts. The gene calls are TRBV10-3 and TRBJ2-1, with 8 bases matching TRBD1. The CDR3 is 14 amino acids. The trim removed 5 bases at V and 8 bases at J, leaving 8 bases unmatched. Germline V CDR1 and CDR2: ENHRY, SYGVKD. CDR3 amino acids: CAISQDRGIDEQFF. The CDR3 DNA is TGTGCCATCAGTCAAGACAGGGGAATTGATGAGCAGTTCTTC.

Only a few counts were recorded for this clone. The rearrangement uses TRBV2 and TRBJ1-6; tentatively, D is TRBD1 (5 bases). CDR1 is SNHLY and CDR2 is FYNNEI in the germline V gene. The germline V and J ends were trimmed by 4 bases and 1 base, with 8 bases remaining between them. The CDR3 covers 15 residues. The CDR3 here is CASSAQGSYNSPLHF. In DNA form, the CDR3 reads TGTGCCAGCAGTGCCCAGGGTTCCTATAATTCACCCCTCCACTTT. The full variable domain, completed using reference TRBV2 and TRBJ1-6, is EPEVTQTPSHQVTQMGQEVILRCVPISNHLYFYWYRQILGQKVEFLVSFYNNEISEKSEIFDDQFSVERPDGSNFTLKIRSTKLEDSAMYFCASSAQGSYNSPLHFGNGTRLTVT.

DNA for the CDR3: TGTGCCAGCAGCGTAGGAGAAGGGACAGCCTTCTACGAGCAGTACTTC. It codes for CASSVGEGTAFYEQYF. The chain recombines TRBV9 with TRBJ2-7; TRBD1 matches 7 bases. Germline V gene data show CDR1 as SGDLS and CDR2 as YYNGEE. The CDR3 contains 16 residues. V was clipped by 0 bases and J by 3 bases; unmatched bases: 9.

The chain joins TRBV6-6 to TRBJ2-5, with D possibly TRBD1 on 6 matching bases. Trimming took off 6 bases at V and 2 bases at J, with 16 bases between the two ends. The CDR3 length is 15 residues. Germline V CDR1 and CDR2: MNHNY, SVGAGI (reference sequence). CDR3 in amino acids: CASRRQGTSQETQYF. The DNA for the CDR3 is TGTGCCAGCAGGAGGCAGGGGACCTCTCAAGAGACCCAGTACTTC.

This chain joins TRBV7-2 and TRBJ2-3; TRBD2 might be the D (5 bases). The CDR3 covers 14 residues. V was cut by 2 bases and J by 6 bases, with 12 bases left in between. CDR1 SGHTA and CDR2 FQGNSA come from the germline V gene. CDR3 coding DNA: TGTGCCAGCAGCTTATACACCGGGGTCGATACGCAGTATTTT. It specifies CASSLYTGVDTQYF.

CDR3 residues: CASSEPESEKLFF. The CDR3 DNA is TGTGCCAGCAGTGAACCGGAGTCTGAAAAACTGTTTTTT. The chain has TRBV2 and TRBJ1-4, with D unclear. With 2 bases removed from V and 7 bases from J, the gap between germline ends came to 8 bases. CDR1 is SNHLY, CDR2 FYNNEI, per germline. The CDR3 contains 13 residues. The full variable domain, rest sourced from reference TRBV2 and TRBJ1-4, is EPEVTQTPSHQVTQMGQEVILRCVPISNHLYFYWYRQILGQKVEFLVSFYNNEISEKSEIFDDQFSVERPDGSNFTLKIRSTKLEDSAMYFCASSEPESEKLFFGSGTQLSVL.

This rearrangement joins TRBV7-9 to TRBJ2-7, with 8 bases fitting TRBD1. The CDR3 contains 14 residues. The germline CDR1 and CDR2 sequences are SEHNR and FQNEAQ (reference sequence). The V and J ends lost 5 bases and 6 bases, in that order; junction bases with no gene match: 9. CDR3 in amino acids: CASSIGQGSREQYF. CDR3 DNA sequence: TGTGCCAGCAGCATTGGACAGGGTTCACGCGAGCAGTACTTC.

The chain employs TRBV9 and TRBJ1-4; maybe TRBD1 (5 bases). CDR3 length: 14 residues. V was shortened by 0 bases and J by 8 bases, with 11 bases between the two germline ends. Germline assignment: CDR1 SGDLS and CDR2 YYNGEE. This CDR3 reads CASSVEWGGEKLFF. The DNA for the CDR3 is TGTGCCAGCAGCGTAGAGTGGGGGGGGGAAAAACTGTTTTTT.

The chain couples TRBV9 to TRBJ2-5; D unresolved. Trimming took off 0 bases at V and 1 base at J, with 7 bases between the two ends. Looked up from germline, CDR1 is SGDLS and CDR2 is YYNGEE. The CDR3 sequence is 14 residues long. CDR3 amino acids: CASSVVGSQETQYF. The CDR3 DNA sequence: TGTGCCAGCAGCGTAGTTGGCAGCCAAGAGACCCAGTACTTC.

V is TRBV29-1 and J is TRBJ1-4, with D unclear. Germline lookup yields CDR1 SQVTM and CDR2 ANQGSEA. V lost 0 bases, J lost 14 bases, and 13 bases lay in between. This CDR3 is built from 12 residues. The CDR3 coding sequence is TGCAGCGTTGAAGAAGTAGGAGAAACCCTGTTTTTT. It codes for CSVEEVGETLFF. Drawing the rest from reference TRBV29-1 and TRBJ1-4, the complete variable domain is SAVISQKPSRDICQRGTSLTIQCQVDSQVTMMFWYRQQPGQSLTLIATANQGSEATYESGFVIDKFPISRPNLTFSTLTVSNMSPEDSSIYLCSVEEVGETLFFGSGTQLSVL.

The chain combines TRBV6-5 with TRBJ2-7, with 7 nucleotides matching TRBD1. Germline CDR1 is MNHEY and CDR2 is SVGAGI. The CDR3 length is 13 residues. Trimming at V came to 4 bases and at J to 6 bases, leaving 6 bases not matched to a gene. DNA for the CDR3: TGTGCCAGCAGTTCGACAGGGACGGGCGAGCAGTACTTC. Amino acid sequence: CASSSTGTGEQYF.

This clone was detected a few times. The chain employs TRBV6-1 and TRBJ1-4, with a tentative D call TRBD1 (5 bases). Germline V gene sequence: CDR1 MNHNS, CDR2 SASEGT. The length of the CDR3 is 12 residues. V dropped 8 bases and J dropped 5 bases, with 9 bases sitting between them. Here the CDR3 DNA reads TGTGCCAGCGGGGGGATCAATGAAAAACTGTTTTTT. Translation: CASGGINEKLFF.

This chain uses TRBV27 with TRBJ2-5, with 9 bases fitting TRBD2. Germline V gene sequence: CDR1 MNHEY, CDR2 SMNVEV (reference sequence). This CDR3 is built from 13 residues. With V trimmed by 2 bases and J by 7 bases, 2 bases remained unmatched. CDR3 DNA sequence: TGTGCCAGCAGTTTAGGACTAGCGAGGACCCAGTACTTC. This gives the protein CASSLGLARTQYF.

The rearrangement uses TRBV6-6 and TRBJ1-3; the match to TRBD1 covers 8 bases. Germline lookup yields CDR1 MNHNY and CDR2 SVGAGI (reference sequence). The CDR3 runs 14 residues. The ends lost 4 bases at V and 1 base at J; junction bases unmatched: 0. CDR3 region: CASSWTGSGNTIYF. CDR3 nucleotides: TGTGCCAGCAGTTGGACAGGGTCTGGAAACACCATATATTTT.

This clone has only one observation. Written as DNA, the CDR3 is TGTGCCAGCAGCGTTGGGACACCTAATCAGCCCCAGCATTTT. It is translated as CASSVGTPNQPQHF. V gene TRBV7-2 combines with J gene TRBJ1-5; D perhaps matches TRBD1 (6 bases). Trimming removed 5 bases at V and 4 bases at J, with 12 bases between. This CDR3 has 14 residues. Germline CDR1 and CDR2: SGHTA and FQGNSA. The whole variable domain, remainder taken from reference TRBV7-2 and TRBJ1-5, is GAGVSQSPSNKVTEKGKDVELRCDPISGHTALYWYRQSLGQGLEFLIYFQGNSAPDKSGLPSDRFSAERTGGSVSTLTIQRTQQEDSAVYLCASSVGTPNQPQHFGDGTRLSIL.

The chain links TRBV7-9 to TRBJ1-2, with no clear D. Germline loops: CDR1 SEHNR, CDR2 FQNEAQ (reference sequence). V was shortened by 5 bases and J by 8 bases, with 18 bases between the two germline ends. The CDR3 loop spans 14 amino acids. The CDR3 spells CASSPGSLFGGYTF. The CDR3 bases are TGTGCCAGCAGCCCAGGAAGCCTATTCGGCGGCTACACCTTC.

The CDR3 loop reads CASGLGQGVSGNTIYF. The CDR3 DNA is TGTGCTAGTGGTTTGGGGCAGGGGGTCTCTGGAAACACCATATATTTT. V usage is TRBV12-5 and J usage is TRBJ1-3; 7 nucleotides align to TRBD1. Looked up from germline, CDR1 is LGHNT and CDR2 is FRNRAP. Unmatched junction bases numbered 3, after V lost 1 base and J lost 0 bases. The CDR3 runs to 16 residues.

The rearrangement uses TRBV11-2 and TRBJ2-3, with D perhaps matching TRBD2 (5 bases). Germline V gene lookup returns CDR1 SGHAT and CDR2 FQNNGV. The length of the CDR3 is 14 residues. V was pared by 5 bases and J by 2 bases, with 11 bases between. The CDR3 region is CASSPGLNTDTQYF. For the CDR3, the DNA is TGTGCCAGCAGCCCTGGACTGAACACAGATACGCAGTATTTT.

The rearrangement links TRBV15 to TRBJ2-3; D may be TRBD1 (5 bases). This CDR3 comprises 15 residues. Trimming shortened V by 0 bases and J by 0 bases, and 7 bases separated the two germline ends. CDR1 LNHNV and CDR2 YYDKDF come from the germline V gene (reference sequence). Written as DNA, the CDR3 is TGTGCCACCAGCAGAGATGGGGCTAGCACAGATACGCAGTATTTT. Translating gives CATSRDGASTDTQYF.